This TCR beta chain was recovered during a study of regulatory T cells in long-lasting Graves disease. Whole-study results and caveats: Since the sample size was small, accuracy may have been reduced.

TCR beta libraries were built with iRepertoire HTBI primers and Arm-PCR of CDR3 regions. TCRdb independently ran MiXCR on the multiplex PCR reads; one entry per CDR3 protein. The table includes about 530,000 distinct CDR3 sequences, roughly 15% detected once. This clonotype was observed a few times. What it binds is not known. The CDR3 loop spans 15 amino acids. Trimming took 5 bases from V and 2 from J, leaving 16 bases between them. CDR1 and CDR2 from the germline V gene are SGHAT and FQNNGV. Indicated time point: newly diagnosed GD, antithyroid drugs for less than 3 months. With RNA extracted from PBMCs as input, the TCR library was made. These same data were also listed under a study on T cells in Graves' hyperthyroidism and ophthalmopathy. That work adds: A 13 V-J model separated ophthalmopathy from stable hyperthyroidism.

The TCR originated in a woman aged 40-60 years with Graves disease. Sequencing used peripheral blood mononuclear cells (PBMCs), obtained at new diagnosis, from a patient treated with antithyroid drugs. The genes are TRBV11-2 and TRBJ2-7; D is possibly TRBD1 (5 bases). CDR3 bases: TGTGCCAGCAGCACCTTCCAGGGATTAGCCTACGAGCAGTACTTC. Translating gives CASSTFQGLAYEQYF.